A selection of T cell receptor beta chains follows, all from one sample in a study of blood T cells in healthy people across ages. MiXCR, run by TCRdb on the 5' RACE reads, gives a single entry per CDR3 protein. This sample has hundreds of thousands of distinct CDR3 sequences, with roughly 60% found just once. Material: blood. The receptors were gathered from a man under 40 in good health. Each CDR3 is given with its conserved first and last residue. The D gene is left open where the match is weak. Clone size is stated in some rows and not others, as once, few, many or a class when expanded.

>NA|TRBJ2-5|TRBV20-1|NA
TGCAGTGCTAGAGGATTAACCAGGGTCCAAGAGACCCAGTACTTC
CSARGLTRVQETQYF
>NA|TRBJ1-6|TRBV6-6|NA
TGTGCCATCCAGACCGACTACTCCTATAATTCACCCCTCCACTTT
CAIQTDYSYNSPLHF
>NA|TRBJ2-7|TRBV6-6|NA
TGTGCCAGCAGTTATAGCCCGACCTCCGTTTACGAGCAGTACTTC
CASSYSPTSVYEQYF
>NA|TRBJ2-5|TRBV7-2|NA
TGTGCCAGCAGCTTAGCTCTACTGTACCAAGAGACCCAGTACTTC
CASSLALLYQETQYF
>NA|TRBJ2-7|TRBV7-8|few
TGTGCCAGCAGCTTAAGAACCGGGACAGCGGGGTACGAGCAGTACTTC
CASSLRTGTAGYEQYF
>NA|TRBJ1-2|TRBV6-1|NA
TGTGCCAGCAGACGACCGGGACCTCGGGCTTCTTACTATGGCTACACCTTC
CASRRPGPRASYYGYTF
>NA|TRBJ2-5|TRBV15|NA
TGTGCCACCAGCGTGAATTGGGAGACCCAGTACTTC
CATSVNWETQYF
>TRBD2|TRBJ2-7|TRBV10-3|few
TGTGCCATCAGTGGAGCGGGGGCGGGGGAGCAGTACTTC
CAISGAGAGEQYF
>NA|TRBJ2-7|TRBV6-2/TRBV6-3|NA
TGTGCCAGCAGTGGACAGCTAGGGGACTACGAGCAGTACTTC
CASSGQLGDYEQYF
>NA|TRBJ2-7|TRBV4-2|NA
TGTGCCAGCAGCCTAAGGAGACTAGATGGCGAGCAGTACTTC
CASSLRRLDGEQYF
>NA|TRBJ1-6|TRBV3-1|NA
TGTGCCAGCAGCCAAGAGGATTACTATAATTCACCCCTCCACTTT
CASSQEDYYNSPLHF
>NA|TRBJ1-2|TRBV6-5|NA
TGTGCCAGCAGGCCAGACAGGATGGGCTATGGCTACACCTTC
CASRPDRMGYGYTF
>NA|TRBJ2-5|TRBV12-3/TRBV12-4|NA
TGTGCCAGCAGTGACCGCGGGGGCACACAAGAGATCCAGTACTTC
CASSDRGGTQEIQYF
>NA|TRBJ1-2|TRBV3-1|NA
TGTGCCAGCAGCCAAGTGGGGACGGAGACAACCTATGGCTACACCTTC
CASSQVGTETTYGYTF
>TRBD2|TRBJ2-1|TRBV29-1|NA
TGCAGCGTCCGTAGCGGGCGCTCCTACGAGCAGTTCTTC
CSVRSGRSYEQFF
>TRBD2|TRBJ2-7|TRBV9|NA
TGTGCCAGCAGCGCCGGGACTAGCGGGGGTGCCGAGCAGTACTTC
CASSAGTSGGAEQYF
>NA|TRBJ2-3|TRBV3-1|NA
TGTGCCAGCAGCCGAACCTTCCTACCGACCACAGATACGCAGTATTTT
CASSRTFLPTTDTQYF
>NA|TRBJ2-3|TRBV5-1|NA
TGCGCCAGCAGCTCCCACAGGGACTACACAGATACGCAGTATTTT
CASSSHRDYTDTQYF
>NA|TRBJ1-4|TRBV10-3|NA
TGTGCCATCAGCGAGGGAGGGAACCTTCCGGAAAAACTGTTTTTT
CAISEGGNLPEKLFF
>NA|TRBJ2-1|TRBV29-1|NA
TGCAGCTCCGAGGACGAAAATGAGCAGTTCTTC
CSSEDENEQFF
>NA|TRBJ2-1|TRBV7-9|NA
TGTGCCAGCAGCTTGCGGGACAGTCGGGATGAGCAGTTCTTC
CASSLRDSRDEQFF
>NA|TRBJ2-4|TRBV7-8|few
TGTGCCAGCAGCGACAGGGACTTAGAGCAGTACTTC
CASSDRDLEQYF
>NA|TRBJ2-1|TRBV7-2|few
TGTGCCAGCAGCTTAGCGCTAACTAGTAGTGAGCAGTTCTTC
CASSLALTSSEQFF
>TRBD2|TRBJ2-3|TRBV28|NA
TGTGCCAGCAGTTTTACGGGACTAGCGGGAGCGACAGATACGCAGTATTTT
CASSFTGLAGATDTQYF
>NA|TRBJ2-2|TRBV7-3|few
TGTGCCAGCAGCTTAACTGGGAACACCGGGGAGCTGTTTTTT
CASSLTGNTGELFF
>NA|TRBJ2-7|TRBV29-1|NA
TGCAGCGTTCTGGGTGGGGCTAATCACGAGCAGTACTTC
CSVLGGANHEQYF
>TRBD1|TRBJ1-5|TRBV6-5|NA
TGTGCCAGCAGGCAGAACAGGGGCTATAGCAATCAGCCCCAGCATTTT
CASRQNRGYSNQPQHF
>NA|TRBJ2-1|TRBV9|NA
TGTGCCAGCAGCGTAGGATTCGGGGCTAATGAGCAGTTCTTC
CASSVGFGANEQFF
>TRBD2|TRBJ2-1|TRBV10-3|NA
TGTGCCATACGGACTAGCGCCTCCTACAATGAGCAGTTCTTC
CAIRTSASYNEQFF
>NA|TRBJ2-7|TRBV27|NA
TGTGCCAGCAGTTTTAAGGGGGGCGGCTTCTACGAGCAGTACTTC
CASSFKGGGFYEQYF
>TRBD1|TRBJ2-7|TRBV20-1|NA
TGCAGTGCTGGAGCCCGGGACAGGGTAGACGAGCAGTACTTC
CSAGARDRVDEQYF
>NA|TRBJ2-5|TRBV20-1|NA
TGCAGTGCTAGTGGGATACTTCATAAGACCCAGTACTTC
CSASGILHKTQYF
>TRBD1|TRBJ1-2|TRBV12-3/TRBV12-4|few
TGTGCCAGCAGTAGAACCCCCGGGACAGGTGGCTACACCTTC
CASSRTPGTGGYTF
>TRBD1|TRBJ2-7|TRBV6-6|NA
TGTGCCAGCATCCGGGACAGGTCCTACGAGCAGTACTTC
CASIRDRSYEQYF
>NA|TRBJ2-7|TRBV6-1|NA
TGTGCCAGCAGTGTACAGGAGGGTATCGAGCAGTACTTC
CASSVQEGIEQYF
>NA|TRBJ2-4|TRBV2|once
TGTGCCAGCGACGGGGAGTTGACCGCCAAAAACATTCAGTACTTC
CASDGELTAKNIQYF
>TRBD1|TRBJ2-1|TRBV2|few
TGTGCCAGCAGCGGAACCCGACAGGGGACTTACAATGAGCAGTTCTTC
CASSGTRQGTYNEQFF